This T cell receptor (beta chain) emerged from a study of shared clonotypes between healthy human individuals. Study-wide points: The low donor count limited represented genetic and exposure-history diversity. Sampling included only blood; tissue repertoires likely differ.

As concerns this clone: Antigen specificity is unknown.

The study ran the assay at deep level. The method was immunoSEQ multiplex PCR; TCRdb's version includes in-frame clones alone and lacks a portion of them. Here the sample spans about 500,000 clones, around 77% being singletons. This CDR3 has 14 residues. V gave up 5 bases and J gave up 5 bases; unmatched junction bases: 3. Germline CDR1 reads SGHDT; CDR2 reads YYEEEE. The genes are TRBV5-6 and TRBJ2-2; 10 bases map to TRBD1. Material for sequencing was PBMCs. The source of this sequence is a woman between 40 and 50 years old in good health. Some clones in this sample may be carry-over from other donors' samples. As DNA, the CDR3 is TGTGCCAGCAGGACAGGGGGCGGGACCGGGGAGCTGTTTTTT. This codes for CASRTGGGTGELFF.